The TCR beta chain described here comes from a study of cytomegalovirus exposure and HLA in healthy donors (dated by TCRdb to about 2017). For the wider study: In an earlier analysis of some 610 of the donors, around 290 Gb of sequence data and 100 million or so unique TCR beta sequences from about 179 million T cells were reported. HLA typing included class I and class II loci at four-digit resolution. The study aimed to test whether signatures of past pathogen exposure could be identified by cataloging public T cell receptors. Typing coverage varied by locus: roughly 620-640 donors for A, B, C, DRB1 and DQB1; under 550 for DQA1; around 610 for DPA1; roughly 470 for DPB1. A separate validation cohort of approximately 130 different subjects was used in addition to the 666-subject first cohort. Across around 400 genotyped donors of the cohort, an average of approximately 220,000 unique TCR beta nucleotide sequences per donor were sequenced, and roughly 17% of those sequences were non-productive. The study profiled the T cell repertoires of 550 to 700 subjects by immunosequencing and related them to cytomegalovirus serostatus. Roughly 5 DR-DQ haplotypes were handled as single units for association and clustering because linkage in the cohort was strong. Every discovery cohort repertoire had been produced on one sequencing platform. To predict cytomegalovirus infection status, the study brought together high-throughput TCR immunosequencing, statistical association of individual TCRs with disease status, and machine learning. An earlier analysis of several hundred of the donors applied high-throughput TCR beta sequencing to assess whether each TCR beta V gene segment acted as functional or pseudogenic. A later genetic analysis used genome-wide SNP genotypes for about 65% of the roughly 670 donors, treating that subset as a discovery cohort. Roughly 290 gigabases of sequencing data and around 85 million unique TCR sequences made up an early release that covered nearly 650 HLA-typed donors. To study patterns of TCR occurrence, a later analysis re-analyzed previously published TCR beta repertoires from more than 550 donors and added high-resolution HLA genotyping. Rather than using new phenotypic data, the later analysis identified candidate immune exposures from TCR beta sequences and from how often those sequences occurred across donors. Donor age, sex, ethnicity and CMV serostatus were compiled alongside the repertoire data. The genetic ancestry cluster associated with self-reported Caucasian donors included approximately 85% of the 350 to 500 genotyped donors.

Beyond this particular receptor, the publication reports: This cohort had only TCR beta chains sequenced, and the lack of alpha or paired-chain data limited which features could be detected. Assigning TCR associations to individual alleles was difficult when HLA alleles, especially DR and DQ, strongly co-occurred. The earlier analysis of 587 of the donors excluded 15 to 20 rarely observed V segments, including chromosome 9 orphons, because counts were too low. Across donors, most TCR sequences were observed very rarely, whereas some public TCRs were present in many individuals. Several of the top co-occurrence clusters appeared to be linked to parvovirus B19, influenza, CMV and Epstein-Barr virus, according to a later analysis. Linkage disequilibrium might explain the correlated functional status among segregating V segments, but an unknown experimental factor could not be ruled out. Some IMGT-functional V segments, including TRBV6-2 and TRBV6-3, could not be distinguished by the 87-base-pair reads and were therefore excluded. For the cohort, immune exposure information was limited to CMV serostatus. A total of some 180 TCR beta chains were listed by the study as associated with cytomegalovirus. A later analysis found that TCR association rates varied across HLA loci, with DRB1 alleles showing the most associated TCRs and HLA-C alleles the fewest. In a later genetic analysis, a missense DCLRE1C variant was associated with V-gene and J-gene trimming of TCR beta chains, and the association was replicated in an independent cohort. In vitro tests confirmed that a few of the cytomegalovirus-associated TCR beta chains recognize cytomegalovirus antigens. Compared with the roughly 700-donor mean, donors in an Asian-associated ancestry cluster had fewer N-insertions in productive TCRs, according to a later genetic analysis. A further reported finding was that TCR beta sequences accurately predicted the HLA-A and HLA-B alleles for most subjects in the first cohort. A cluster of highly shared sequence variants was judged likely to be a technical artifact of the sequencing pipeline. A later analysis associated about 18,000 TCR beta sequences with specific HLA alleles at a false discovery rate of 0.05. The classifier was reported to diagnose cytomegalovirus status with high specificity and sensitivity in both the original and validation cohorts. A later analysis found that HLA-associated TCR beta chains were more clonally expanded and had lower generation probabilities than equally common non-associated chains. An earlier analysis of 450 to 750 of the donors showed that most TCR beta V segments appeared in productive rearrangements either about 87% or about 30% of the time, which broadly matched IMGT annotations. Sequencing depth was assumed to be roughly uniform across donors in the presence/absence analyses, though that assumption may not hold. Because HLA typing was unavailable for some donors at each locus, only the typed subset was used in association tests. According to the authors, the approach could potentially be generalized to other disease states and immunological phenotypes. Most CMV-associated TCR beta chains appeared to be HLA-restricted in a later analysis, and the HLA associations seemed to be driven largely by CMV exposure.

The protocol used for the library was the immunoSEQ multiplex PCR assay. A mixture of 60 forward primers for TCR Vbeta segments and 13 reverse primers for TCR Jbeta segments was used in the multiplex PCR. The CDR3 region of rearranged TCR beta genes was amplified from genomic DNA with a multiplex PCR assay. The Illumina HiSeq System was used to sequence the amplified TCR beta libraries as 87-base-pair reads. The study's processing was this. In a later analysis, tens of millions of unique TCR beta chains were counted across the approximately 640 repertoires, and approximately 9.9 million of these chains were shared by at least two donors. A nearest-neighbor algorithm error-corrected the raw reads and collapsed the reads into unique sequences, merging closely related sequences to remove PCR and sequencing errors. To assign V, D and J gene segments, CDR3 sequences were aligned to IMGT reference sequences. For a sequence to be retained, a match of at least six nucleotides was required to both a V gene segment and a J gene segment. A rearrangement was called productive if the CDR3 had no stop codons and remained in frame with V and J, and every other rearrangement was called non-productive. Following IMGT convention, CDR3 was defined as the stretch from the second conserved V-encoded cysteine to the conserved J-encoded phenylalanine. In an earlier analysis of more than 550 of the donors, sequences lacking an unambiguous match to a single V gene segment were excluded. An earlier analysis of some 610 of the donors called V segments functional above 56.7% productive rearrangements and segregating when the between-donor standard deviation exceeded 5%. To diagnose cytomegalovirus status from the catalog of TCR beta chain sequences, a statistical classification framework was built. In a later analysis, TCR nucleotide sequences were compared against IMGT/GENE-DB human TR gene sequences so that V and J genes could be assigned. The TCRdist pipeline was used in a later analysis to assign CDR3 sequences and most-parsimonious VDJ recombination scenarios. In a later analysis, each TCR beta chain was defined by its CDR3 amino acid sequence together with its V-gene family, and reads lacking a unique V-gene family were excluded. In a later analysis, fewer than 650 highly shared, low-generation-probability nucleotide sequences were removed to address suspected cross-contamination and a sequencing artifact. For each public chain, a later analysis derived a clonal expansion index from normalized ranks of inferred template counts within each repertoire. A later analysis computed generation probabilities with a VDJ recombination model fitted to out-of-frame rearrangements, and checked the results against IGoR. In a later analysis, TCR-TCR, TCR-HLA and TCR-CMV co-occurrence was scored with hypergeometric tests, and a repertoire-size bias correction was applied to TCR pairs. In a later analysis, false discovery rates were estimated by permuting HLA or CMV assignments 20 times. In a later analysis, co-occurring TCRs were grouped using DBSCAN, and TCRdist sequence similarity was added for clustering within HLA-allele-positive subsets. Repertoires with fewer than 30,000 or more than 120,000 public chains, plus five repertoires with anomalous nucleotide sharing, were excluded from co-occurrence clustering. TCRdb obtained this table from immuneACCESS and retained in-frame rearrangements with V and J assigned. These tables miss some clones; where compared with another copy, unresolved V genes account for less than half of the shortfall, and the remainder is unexplained. Clone size and the V and J calls come from that table; the DNA yielded D and trimming. The sample contains 65,000 to 80,000 clones, 74% of them found a single time. Jointly, the top ten make up over 7.5% of the sample.

To note about this clone: Its cognate antigen has yet to be identified. Germline and junction disagree at one end, which may indicate a read error.

The cohort comprised some 680 healthy bone marrow donors. Cohort members were all nominally healthy when sampled, although unrecorded immune exposures were likely present. The donor was CMV seropositive and was included in the group of 290 or so seropositive cohort members. Each donor provided a peripheral blood sample, and peripheral blood mononuclear cells were used for TCR beta sequencing. Genomic DNA was extracted from the blood cell samples with the Qiagen DNeasy Blood Extraction Kit. Including the terminal cysteine and phenylalanine, the CDR3 comprises 11 residues. Just the 33-base CDR3 DNA is kept, in frame starting at base 1. CDR1 SEHNR and CDR2 FQNEAQ were looked up in the germline V gene (reference sequence).

What was sequenced was PBMCs. The chain employs TRBV7-9 and TRBJ2-7; TRBD1 might be the D gene, on 6 matching bases. The origin of this receptor is a man in his forties in good health and CMV-seropositive. The sequenced DNA is TGTTCCAGCAGCTTAGAAGGGGACAAGTACTTC. Translated, it reads CSSSLEGDKYF.